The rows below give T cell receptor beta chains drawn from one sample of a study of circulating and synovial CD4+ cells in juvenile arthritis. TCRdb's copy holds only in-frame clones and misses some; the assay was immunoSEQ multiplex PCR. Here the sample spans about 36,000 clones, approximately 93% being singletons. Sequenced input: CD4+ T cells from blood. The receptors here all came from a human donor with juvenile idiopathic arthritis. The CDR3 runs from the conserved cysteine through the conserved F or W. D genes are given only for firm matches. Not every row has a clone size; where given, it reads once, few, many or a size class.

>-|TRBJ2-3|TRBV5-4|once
TGTGCCAGCAGCCCGGACGGGGGGCATTTCCCAGATACGCAGTATTTT
CASSPDGGHFPDTQYF
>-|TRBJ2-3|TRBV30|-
TGTGCCCTGGACCCTCCCGGCAGGGGCACAGATACGCAGTATTTT
CALDPPGRGTDTQYF
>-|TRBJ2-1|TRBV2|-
TGTGCCAGCAGTGAACAGGGGGGACAGTACAATGAGCAGTTCTTC
CASSEQGGQYNEQFF
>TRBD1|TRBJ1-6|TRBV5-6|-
TGTGCCAGCAGCTGGGGACAGGGGCGAGAACCCCTCCACTTT
CASSWGQGREPLHF
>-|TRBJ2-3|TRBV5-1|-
TGCGCCAGCAGCTGGGTCGACAGTTCCCTCACAGATACGCAGTATTTT
CASSWVDSSLTDTQYF
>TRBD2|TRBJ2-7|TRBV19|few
TGTGCCAGTAGTATACGGACTAGCGGGGCGTCCTACGAGCAGTACTTC
CASSIRTSGASYEQYF
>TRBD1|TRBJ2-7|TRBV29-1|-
TGCAGCGCCTTGCGGGACAGGGGCCACGAGCAGTACTTC
CSALRDRGHEQYF
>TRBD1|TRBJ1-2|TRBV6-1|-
TGTGCCGGCACCGACAGGGCCAACTATGGCTACACCTTC
CAGTDRANYGYTF
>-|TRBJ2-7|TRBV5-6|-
TGTGCCAGCAGCGCCCCCGGGAGACGCCGAAGGGAGCAGTACTTC
CASSAPGRRRREQYF
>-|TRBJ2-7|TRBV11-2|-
TGTGCCAGCAGCTTACCCCAGCCGGGGGAGCAGTACTTC
CASSLPQPGEQYF
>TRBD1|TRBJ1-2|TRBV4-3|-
TGCGCCAGCAGCCAAGGAGTACCGGGGACAGGGGGGCCCGACTTC
CASSQGVPGTGGPDF
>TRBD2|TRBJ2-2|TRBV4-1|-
TGCGCCAGCAGCCAAGTCCCTAGCGGGGGGGCCACCGGGGAGCTGTTTTTT
CASSQVPSGGATGELFF
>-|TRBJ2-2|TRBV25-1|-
TGTGCCAGCAGTGAAACCCGGGACACCGGGGAGCTGTTTTTT
CASSETRDTGELFF
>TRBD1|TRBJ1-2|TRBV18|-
TGTGCCAGCTCGGGGACAGGGAGCTTGAATCATGGCTACACCTTC
CASSGTGSLNHGYTF
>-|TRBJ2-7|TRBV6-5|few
TGTGCCAGCAGTTACCCAACAGGGAGCTCCTACGAGCAGTACTTC
CASSYPTGSSYEQYF
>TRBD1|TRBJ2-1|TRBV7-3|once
TGTGCCAGCAGCTTGGTACCTGGGCAGGGGGCGAATGAGCAGTTCTTC
CASSLVPGQGANEQFF
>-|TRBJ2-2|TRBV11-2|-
TGTGCCAGCAGCCCTTCCCGACTCGCTACCGGGGAGCTGTTTTTT
CASSPSRLATGELFF
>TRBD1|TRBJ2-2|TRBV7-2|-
TGTGCCAGCAGCTTCGACAGGGGGCTGTCGGGGGAGCTGTTTTTT
CASSFDRGLSGELFF
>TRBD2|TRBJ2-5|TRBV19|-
TGTGCCAGCTTCCGGGGGGAGGGGGAGACCCAGTACTTC
CASFRGEGETQYF
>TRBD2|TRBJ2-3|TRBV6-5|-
TGTGCCAGCAGTCCGACTAGCGGCACAGATACGCAGTATTTT
CASSPTSGTDTQYF
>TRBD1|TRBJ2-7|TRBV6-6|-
TGTGCCAGCAGTTACTCGAGTCCCAGGGGGAGCGGCGAGCAGTACTTC
CASSYSSPRGSGEQYF
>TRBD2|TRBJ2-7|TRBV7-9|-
TGTGCCAGCAGCCCAGTCGGACTAGCGGGCGGGGAGCAGTACTTC
CASSPVGLAGGEQYF
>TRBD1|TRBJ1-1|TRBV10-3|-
TGTGCCATCAGTGAGGCGACAGGGACCACCACTGAAGCTTTCTTT
CAISEATGTTTEAFF
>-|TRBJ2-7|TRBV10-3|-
TGTGCCTCAACAGTGGGAGCTCCTTACGAGCAGTACTTC
CASTVGAPYEQYF
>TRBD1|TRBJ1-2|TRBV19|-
TGTGCCAGTAGTATAGGGGACAGGGAGCAGAATGGCTACACCTTC
CASSIGDREQNGYTF
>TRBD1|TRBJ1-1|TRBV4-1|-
TGCGCCAGCAGCCAAGATAAGGCCGGGACAGGGGGCGCGTGGACTGAAGCTTTCTTT
CASSQDKAGTGGAWTEAFF
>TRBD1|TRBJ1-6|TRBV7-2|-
TGTGCCAGCACCTTATTACTGACAGGGACCTATAATTCACCCCTCCACTTT
CASTLLLTGTYNSPLHF
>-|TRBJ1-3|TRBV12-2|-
TGTGCGATCGAGGGGAGGTCCTCTGGAAACACCATATATTTT
CAIEGRSSGNTIYF
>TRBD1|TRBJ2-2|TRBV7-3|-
TGTGCCAGCAGCTTAACAGGGGGCATGGGCGGGGAGCTGTTTTTT
CASSLTGGMGGELFF
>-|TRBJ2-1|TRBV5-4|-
TGTGCCAGCAGCTTCACAACGGGCTCCTACAATGAGCAGTTCTTC
CASSFTTGSYNEQFF